This T cell receptor beta chain was sequenced for a study of CD8+ T cells in alopecia areata. Findings of the study overall: Shared TCR sequences were less clear between patients than in mice, possibly partly from HLA diversity. Scalp sequencing also captures normal skin's resident alphabeta T cells. Alopecia totalis/universalis scalp especially showed more expanded CD8+ clones than normal scalp.

Reverse transcribed after extraction, RNA yielded cDNA as the sequencing template. TCRdb's table, derived via immunoSEQ multiplex PCR, lists solely in-frame clones and lacks some. The table lists over 150,000 clones, 45% to 70% of them singletons. Sorted out of PBMCs were CD4+ T cells and CD8+ T cells. V gave up 2 bases and J gave up 2 bases, with 6 bases separating them. Germline CDR1 reads MNHEY; CDR2 reads SMNVEV (reference sequence). The CDR3 covers 13 residues. For this clone: Antigen unknown. Other DNA sequences in this sample translate to the same CDR3.

The receptor comes from a human donor in good health. V gene TRBV27 combines with J gene TRBJ1-1; D is unclear. The sample taken for sequencing was CD8+ T cells sorted from blood. The CDR3 loop reads CASSLSANTEAFF. CDR3 coding DNA: TGTGCCAGCAGTTTAAGTGCTAACACTGAAGCTTTCTTT.